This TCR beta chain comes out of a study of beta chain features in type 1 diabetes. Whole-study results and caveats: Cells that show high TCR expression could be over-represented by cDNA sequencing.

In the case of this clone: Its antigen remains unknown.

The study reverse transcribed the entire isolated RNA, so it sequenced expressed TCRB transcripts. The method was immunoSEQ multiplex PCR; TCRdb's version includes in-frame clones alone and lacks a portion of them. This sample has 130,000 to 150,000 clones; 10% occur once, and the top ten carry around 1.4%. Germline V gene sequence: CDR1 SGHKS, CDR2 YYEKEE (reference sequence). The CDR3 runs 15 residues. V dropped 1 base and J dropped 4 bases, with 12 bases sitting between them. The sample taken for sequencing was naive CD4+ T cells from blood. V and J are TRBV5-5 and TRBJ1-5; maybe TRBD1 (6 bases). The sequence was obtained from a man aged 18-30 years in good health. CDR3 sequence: CASSLIGQRNQPQHF. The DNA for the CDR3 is TGTGCCAGCAGCTTGATCGGACAGAGAAATCAGCCCCAGCATTTT.